These T cell receptor beta chains were read from a single sample in a study of response to subunit inactivated influenza vaccine. TCRdb redid the calling of the RT-PCR reads with MiXCR, one entry per CDR3 protein. The data contain hundreds of thousands of distinct CDR3 sequences, around 15% of them singletons. Sequences were derived from PBMCs from blood, sampled 14 days before vaccination. These receptors were obtained from a man aged 50 or older who received an inactivated influenza vaccine. CDR3s leave out the opening cysteine and the closing phenylalanine or tryptophan. Each record gives: J gene, V gene, CDR3 protein.

>TRBJ1-1|TRBV28
ASSPGGQMNTEAF
>TRBJ2-2|TRBV11-1
ASSLNWGRRGSTGELF
>TRBJ1-5|TRBV10-3
AIGQGSSQPQH
>TRBJ1-1|TRBV2
ASYYRGNTEAF
>TRBJ2-7|TRBV3-1
ASSRTGASEQY
>TRBJ1-1|TRBV7-2
ASSLLAEMNTEAF
>TRBJ2-3|TRBV7-9
ASSPTSGSPITDTQY
>TRBJ2-3|TRBV3-1
ASSQDGLALSPYTQY
>TRBJ1-6|TRBV4-3
ASRLGTGRGSPLH
>TRBJ1-2|TRBV28
ASSLGGLRGGTGYT
>TRBJ1-1|TRBV28
ASSSYREGNTEAF
>TRBJ2-7|TRBV4-3
ASSQAGWGTRAYEQY
>TRBJ2-3|TRBV7-9
ASSLGTSGRKTDTQY
>TRBJ2-5|TRBV30
AWSAGTSGIGETQY
>TRBJ2-1|TRBV28
ASSYWDRNHNEQF
>TRBJ2-5|TRBV6-2/TRBV6-3
ASRPDPGGEETQY
>TRBJ2-3|TRBV20-1
SAPPTSGRARGTDTQY
>TRBJ2-2|TRBV7-2
ASSLTPGPPNTGELF
>TRBJ1-5|TRBV7-2
ASSFLSGQDSNQPQH
>TRBJ2-5|TRBV5-1
ASSLGPAEGRETQY